This T cell receptor beta chain was profiled in a study of control samples from healthy donors and cancer patients. Sequenced by immunoSEQ multiplex PCR; TCRdb stores in-frame clones only, minus some. The table records about 50,000 clones, 94% of them present only once. V gave up 3 bases and J gave up 3 bases, with 15 bases separating them. Germline loops: CDR1 KGHSH, CDR2 LQKENI. This CDR3 comprises 15 residues. The chain has TRBV18 and TRBJ2-7; no clear D. The source of this sequence is a young man in good health. The sequenced sample consisted of blood. The CDR3, as DNA: TGTGCCAGCTCACCCAACGGGCCAGCGTTCTACGAGCAGTACTTC. Translation: CASSPNGPAFYEQYF.